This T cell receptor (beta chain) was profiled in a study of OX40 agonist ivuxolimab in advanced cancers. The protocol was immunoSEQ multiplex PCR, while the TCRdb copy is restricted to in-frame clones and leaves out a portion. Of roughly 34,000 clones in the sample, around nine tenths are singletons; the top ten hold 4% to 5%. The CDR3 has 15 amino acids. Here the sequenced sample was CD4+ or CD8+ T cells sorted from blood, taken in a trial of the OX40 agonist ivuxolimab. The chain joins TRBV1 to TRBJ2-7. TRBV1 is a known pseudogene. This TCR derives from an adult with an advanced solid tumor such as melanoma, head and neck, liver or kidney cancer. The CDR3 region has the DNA TGCACCAGCAGCCCACCCGAGGGGTACGGGTACGAGCAGTACTTC. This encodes CTSSPPEGYGYEQYF.